These 22 T cell receptor beta chains share one sample of origin, sequenced in a study of CXCR3-negative and CXCR3-positive naive CD8 T cells. The libraries of TRB cDNA were prepared using 5' RACE with UMI labels. From the 5' RACE reads, TCRdb lists one entry per CDR3 protein and no DNA. Reported are about 40,000 distinct CDR3 sequences; the ten largest clones contain 6% to 8.5%. The sample consisted of memory CD8+ T cells from blood. These receptor sequences come from a human donor in good health. Some clones in this sample may be carry-over from other donors' samples.

The chain combines TRBV6-2 or TRBV6-3 with TRBJ2-5. The CDR3 totals 13 residues. Germline-derived CDR1 and CDR2 are MNHEY and SVGEGT. The CDR3 reads CASAERSGETQYF.

The genes are TRBV5-1 and TRBJ2-5; TCRdb's assignment of TRBD1 cannot be checked, as there is no DNA. The CDR3 has 17 amino acids. Germline V gives CDR1 SGHRS, CDR2 YFSETQ. CDR3 residues: CASSLEVVGAGQETQYF.

The chain is built from TRBV15 and TRBJ2-6. The germline V gene encodes CDR1 LNHNV and CDR2 YYDKDF (reference sequence). The CDR3 has 16 residues. CDR3 protein: CATSREAVTGANVLTF. The whole variable domain, filled in from reference TRBV15 and TRBJ2-6, reads DAMVIQNPRYQVTQFGKPVTLSCSQTLNHNVMYWYQQKSSQAPKLLFHYYDKDFNNEADTPDNFQSRRPNTSFCFLDIRSPGLGDTAMYLCATSREAVTGANVLTFGAGSRLTVL.

Considering frequency, this clonotype is medium-sized (0.01 to 0.1%). The CDR3 is CASSPLTGVSSYEQYF. The gene calls are TRBV27 and TRBJ2-7; without DNA, the TCRdb call of TRBD1 cannot be checked. Germline CDR1 reads MNHEY; CDR2 reads SMNVEV (reference sequence). This CDR3 has 16 residues.

This chain connects TRBV9 to TRBJ2-2; the TCRdb D gene call, TRBD2, has no DNA to confirm it. Germline V lookup: CDR1 SGDLS, CDR2 YYNGEE. The CDR3 totals 16 residues. The CDR3 loop reads CASSETGLAGTGELFF.

The chain couples TRBV20-1 to TRBJ2-1; the D call of TRBD1 rests on TCRdb alone, since no DNA is present to check it. Germline CDR1 is DFQATT and CDR2 is SNEGSKA (reference sequence). The CDR3 contains 15 residues. CDR3 loop: CSARVSGGRYNEQFF.

V and J are TRBV4-3 and TRBJ2-7. The CDR3 is 12 residues long. Germline V gene data show CDR1 as LGHNA and CDR2 as YSLEER. The chain's CDR3 is CASSQVGSEQYF.

The chain uses TRBV29-1 and TRBJ2-7; there is no DNA to check the TCRdb D call of TRBD1. The germline CDR1 and CDR2 sequences are SQVTM and ANQGSEA. CDR3 length equals 14 residues. The CDR3 spells CSVQTTGSSYEQYF.

V is TRBV10-3 and J is TRBJ1-1; TCRdb's D gene call, TRBD1, goes unchecked for lack of DNA. This CDR3 is 14 amino acids long. Germline lookup yields CDR1 ENHRY and CDR2 SYGVKD. The CDR3 reads CAISGQGGRTEAFF.

The genes are TRBV28 and TRBJ2-1; TCRdb's D gene call, TRBD1, goes unchecked for lack of DNA. There are 18 residues in the CDR3. Germline V gene data show CDR1 as MDHEN and CDR2 as SYDVKM. CDR3 loop: CASSLNFVGTGGYNEQFF.

CDR3 in amino acids: CASSLTGSAGSYNEQFF. The rearrangement uses TRBV7-6 and TRBJ2-1; TCRdb lists TRBD2, though no DNA is available to test this call. The CDR3 extends over 17 amino acids. Germline V gives CDR1 SGHVS, CDR2 FNYEAQ.

The V call is TRBV29-1, the J call TRBJ2-2; TCRdb designates TRBD2, a call that cannot be tested without DNA. Germline CDR1 and CDR2: SQVTM and ANQGSEA. The CDR3 spans 12 residues. The chain's CDR3 is CSVWTSGGELFF.

This sequence joins TRBV7-7 and TRBJ2-1; without DNA, the TCRdb call of TRBD1 cannot be checked. CDR1 is SSHAT, CDR2 FNYEAQ, per germline (reference sequence). This CDR3 is built from 14 residues. CDR3 sequence: CASSPPGPLNEQFF. Combining the CDR3 with reference TRBV7-7 and TRBJ2-1 gives the whole variable domain GAGVSQSPRYKVTKRGQDVTLRCDPISSHATLYWYQQALGQGPEFLTYFNYEAQPDKSGLPSDRFSAERPEGSISTLTIQRTEQRDSAMYRCASSPPGPLNEQFFGPGTRLTVL.

This chain uses TRBV4-3 with TRBJ1-2; with no DNA, the TCRdb D assignment of TRBD1 cannot be verified. Germline CDR1 and CDR2: LGHNA and YSLEER. The CDR3 totals 14 residues. The CDR3: CASSPGTGNYGYTF.

CDR3 sequence reads: CASTASGSYTDTQYF. The chain links TRBV9 to TRBJ2-3; the TCRdb call, TRBD2, lacks DNA for checking. The CDR3 runs 15 residues. Germline V gives CDR1 SGDLS, CDR2 YYNGEE.

The gene calls are TRBV12-3 or TRBV12-4 and TRBJ2-1; TCRdb indicates TRBD2, and absent DNA this call remains unverified. The CDR3 contains 15 residues. The CDR3 spells CASSLAGGAHNEQFF.

The chain is built from TRBV29-1 and TRBJ2-7; checking the TCRdb D call of TRBD1 is not possible without DNA. The CDR3 loop spans 13 amino acids. Per the germline V gene, CDR1 is SQVTM and CDR2 is ANQGSEA. The CDR3 region is CSVEEWAGYEQYF.

The chain couples TRBV28 to TRBJ2-1; TCRdb selects TRBD2, and the lack of DNA leaves this call unchecked. The germline V gene has CDR1 MDHEN and CDR2 SYDVKM. The CDR3 is 14 amino acids. This CDR3 reads CASSFSGADNEQFF.

The chain's CDR3 is CASSSIKSEQYF. The chain uses TRBV7-9 and TRBJ2-7. This CDR3 contains 12 residues. Germline V gene data show CDR1 as SEHNR and CDR2 as FQNEAQ (reference sequence).

The CDR3 sequence: CASGSPEGYEQYF. The chain recombines TRBV6-5 with TRBJ2-7; TCRdb reports TRBD1, a call that lacks DNA to check it against. CDR1 is MNHEY and CDR2 is SVGAGI in the germline V gene. This CDR3 region has 13 residues.

The J gene is TRBJ2-7, the V gene TRBV21-1; TCRdb designates TRBD1, a call that cannot be tested without DNA. TRBV21-1 is classified as a pseudogene. The CDR3 length is 15 residues. The chain's CDR3 is CASSRGSGQGNEQYF.

The chain employs TRBV7-6 and TRBJ2-7; TCRdb indicates TRBD1, and absent DNA this call remains unverified. The germline gives CDR1 SGHVS, CDR2 FNYEAQ. The CDR3 runs to 15 residues. CDR3: CASSLFGTPSYEQYF.